This T cell receptor beta chain was observed in a study of T cells in Graves' hyperthyroidism and ophthalmopathy. CDR3 length equals 17 residues. Per the germline V gene, CDR1 is MNHNS and CDR2 is SASEGT. V lost 9 bases to trimming and J lost 0 bases, with 21 bases between them. It was RNA transcripts that yielded the amplified TCR beta CDR3 regions. Using the HTBI primer set, a first-round RT-PCR was run on the TCR CDR3. One entry per CDR3 protein, called by TCRdb with MiXCR from the multiplex PCR reads. The table includes about 520,000 distinct CDR3 sequences, approximately 25% detected once. This clonotype was recorded many times.

The V and J genes are TRBV6-1 and TRBJ1-3; weak D call: TRBD1 (6 bases). The source is a woman under 40 with Graves' ophthalmopathy. Source material: blood. The CDR3 region is CASGTGRNIYSGNTIYF. Written as DNA, the CDR3 is TGTGCCAGTGGAACAGGGCGGAATATCTACTCTGGAAACACCATATATTTT.